This is a list of T cell receptor beta chains from one sample in a study of OX40 agonist ivuxolimab in advanced cancers. Data came from immunoSEQ multiplex PCR; TCRdb stores just in-frame clones and leaves some out. The sample yields around 44,000 clones, roughly 80% seen once. Sequenced material: CD4+ or CD8+ T cells sorted from blood, taken in a trial of the OX40 agonist ivuxolimab. Receptors were obtained from an adult with an advanced solid tumor such as melanoma, head and neck, liver or kidney cancer. The CDR3 runs from the conserved cysteine through the conserved F or W. A D gene is named only where the DNA matches it firmly. Rows give clone size only sometimes, using once, few, many, or a class for an expanded clone.

TRBJ1-4	NA	TRBD1	TRBV7-8	TGTGCCAGCAGCTCATCGTTGACAGGGGTTTCCACTAATGAAAAACTGTTTTTT	CASSSSLTGVSTNEKLFF
TRBJ1-5	NA	NA	TRBV19	TGTGCCAGTACCCGACGGGGTGGCGGTCAGCCCCAGCATTTT	CASTRRGGGQPQHF
TRBJ1-2	few	NA	TRBV19	TGTGCCAGTAGTATGATAGGGACAAGCGGCTACACCTTC	CASSMIGTSGYTF
TRBJ2-7	NA	NA	TRBV12-2	NA	CASRFAIGTRRYEQYF
TRBJ1-3	NA	NA	TRBV11-2	TGTGCCAGCAGCTTATTGACACTTGGAAACACCATATATTTT	CASSLLTLGNTIYF
TRBJ2-2	NA	NA	TRBV6-5	TGTGCCAGCAGTCTTAGACAGGCTGCCGGGGAGCTGTTTTTT	CASSLRQAAGELFF
TRBJ2-1	NA	TRBD2	TRBV6-5	TGTGCCAGCAGTTACTCAGGGACTAATTCCCTGTTCTTC	CASSYSGTNSLFF
TRBJ1-1	NA	NA	TRBV9	TGTGCCAGCAGCGCCGGGAGACAGAACACTGAAGCTTTCTTT	CASSAGRQNTEAFF
TRBJ2-1	NA	NA	TRBV5-1	TGCGCCAGCAGCAAGTCGGGATGGGATGAGCAGTTCTTC	CASSKSGWDEQFF
TRBJ1-1	few	NA	TRBV2	TGTGCCAGTCTGGGCAATAGGAACACTGAAGCTTTCTTT	CASLGNRNTEAFF
TRBJ2-3	NA	NA	TRBV27	TGTGCCAGCAGTTTAAGGACAGATACGCAGTATTTT	CASSLRTDTQYF
TRBJ1-2	few	TRBD1	TRBV6-5	TGTGCCAGCACCGCCGGGACAGCTGTGGGCTACACCTTC	CASTAGTAVGYTF
TRBJ2-5	once	TRBD2	TRBV4-2	TGTGCCAGCAGCCAAGATAAGCTAGCGGGAGGGGGGGCCCAGTACTTC	CASSQDKLAGGGAQYF
TRBJ1-3	NA	TRBD1	TRBV9	TGTGCCAGCAGCTCGCGCATAGGACAGGGAAGTAGTAACACCATATATTTT	CASSSRIGQGSSNTIYF
TRBJ2-3	NA	NA	TRBV7-6	TGTGCCAGCAGCTTAGACCCCCCTGGCGGGAAGCTTCATACGCAGTATTTT	CASSLDPPGGKLHTQYF
TRBJ2-1	NA	TRBD2	TRBV2	TGTGCCACAAGGGGTGAAGCGGGACCCTACAATGAGCAGTTCTTC	CATRGEAGPYNEQFF
TRBJ1-3	once	NA	TRBV6-5	TGTGCCAGCACCCCATGGGGAGCTGGAAACACCATATATTTT	CASTPWGAGNTIYF
TRBJ1-3	NA	NA	TRBV6-5	TGTGCCAGTGGGCACCCCTCTGGAAACACCATATATTTT	CASGHPSGNTIYF
TRBJ2-7	NA	TRBD1	TRBV7-2	TGTGCCAGCAGCTTAGGGACAGGCACGACCTACGAGCAGTACTTC	CASSLGTGTTYEQYF
TRBJ1-1	once	NA	TRBV7-8	TGTGCCAGCAGCTTATATAGCGTCAGGGACACTGAAGCTTTCTTT	CASSLYSVRDTEAFF
TRBJ1-2	NA	NA	TRBV5-4	TGTGCCAGCAACCAGGGTTACTATGGCTACACCTTC	CASNQGYYGYTF
TRBJ1-4	NA	TRBD1	TRBV30	TGTGCCTGGAGTGTTACCCGGGACAGTAAAAAACTGTTTTTT	CAWSVTRDSKKLFF
TRBJ2-3	NA	NA	TRBV18	TGTGCCAGCTCACCCTCACTTACCTCGATATCAAGCACAGATACGCAGTATTTT	CASSPSLTSISSTDTQYF
TRBJ1-1	NA	TRBD1	TRBV18	TGTGCCAGCTCGCAACGACAGGGCCCTGGGACTGAAGCTTTCTTT	CASSQRQGPGTEAFF
TRBJ1-2	NA	TRBD1	TRBV28	TGTGCCAGCAGTTTATCGACAGGGGGGGATGGCTACACCTTC	CASSLSTGGDGYTF
TRBJ2-3	NA	NA	TRBV29-1	TGCAGCCCCTGGATTTTCCCGACAGATACGCAGTATTTT	CSPWIFPTDTQYF
TRBJ1-1	NA	NA	TRBV30	TGTGCCTGGAGTGTAGAATGGGGGCGGGGGGAAACTGAAGCTTTCTTT	CAWSVEWGRGETEAFF
TRBJ1-1	NA	NA	TRBV9	TGTGCCAGCAGCGCCGGACGACAGAACACTGAAGCTTTCTTT	CASSAGRQNTEAFF
TRBJ2-1	once	NA	TRBV27	TGTGCCAGCAGTTTATCGGGTCCCAGATCGTACAATGAGCAGTTCTTC	CASSLSGPRSYNEQFF
TRBJ2-3	NA	TRBD2	TRBV5-1	TGCGCCAGCCGGAGGGCGGGAGGACCCACAGATACGCAGTATTTT	CASRRAGGPTDTQYF
TRBJ2-1	medium-sized	NA	TRBV19	TGTGCCAGTAGGGAGGAGGGAAGGTACAATGAGCAGTTCTTC	CASREEGRYNEQFF
TRBJ2-1	NA	NA	TRBV7-9	TGTGCCAGCAGCTTAAATCTAGCATTGAACAATGAGCAGTTCTTC	CASSLNLALNNEQFF
TRBJ2-7	NA	TRBD1	TRBV28	TGTGCCAGCCACCCCCGGGGGACAGGAATCCTCGAGCAGTACTTC	CASHPRGTGILEQYF
TRBJ2-6	NA	NA	TRBV29-1	TGCAGCGCCAGTGGCGGGGCCTCTGGGGCCAACGTCCTGACTTTC	CSASGGASGANVLTF
TRBJ2-1	few	TRBD1	TRBV2	TGTGCCAGCAAGAAGACAGGGGGCGGTGATGAGCAGTTCTTC	CASKKTGGGDEQFF
TRBJ2-7	NA	NA	TRBV9	TGTGCCAGCAGCGTAGGGGATAACAGGTTAGCCGAGCAGTACTTC	CASSVGDNRLAEQYF
TRBJ2-5	NA	NA	TRBV5-1	TGCGCCAGCAGCTTAAGATCGGGGAAAGAGACCCAGTACTTC	CASSLRSGKETQYF
TRBJ2-3	few	NA	TRBV9	TGTGCCAGCAGCACCCCGGACAGATCTACGCAGTATTTT	CASSTPDRSTQYF
TRBJ2-2	once	NA	TRBV6-5	TGTGCCAGCAGTTTTGACGCGGGGCGGAACACCGGGGAGCTGTTTTTT	CASSFDAGRNTGELFF
TRBJ1-2	NA	NA	TRBV11-2	TGTGCCAGCAGCATCTTCCTTCTGGGGGCGCGCGGCTACACCTTC	CASSIFLLGARGYTF
TRBJ1-1	once	NA	TRBV5-1	TGCGCCAGCAGCAACGACGGGACAAACACTGAAGCTTTCTTT	CASSNDGTNTEAFF
TRBJ2-1	NA	NA	TRBV5-6	TGTGCCAGCAGCTTGGATATCGGACCCGACGGGAATGAGCAGTTCTTC	CASSLDIGPDGNEQFF
TRBJ1-3	NA	NA	TRBV6-5	TGTGCCAGCAGTGGAAAGGGGCTGGATGGAAACACCATATATTTT	CASSGKGLDGNTIYF
TRBJ1-4	NA	NA	TRBV6-5	TGTGCCAGCAGTTACTCGAGGAGGGTTGAAAAACTGTTTTTT	CASSYSRRVEKLFF
TRBJ2-5	NA	TRBD2	TRBV25-1	TGTGCCAGCAGTGACCCCCCCCCAGCGGGAGGGACCCAGTACTTC	CASSDPPPAGGTQYF
TRBJ2-7	NA	NA	TRBV5-6	TGTGCCAGCAGCTCGACCCGCGAGCAGTACTTC	CASSSTREQYF
TRBJ1-3	NA	NA	TRBV5-1	TGCGCCAGCTGCCAGCTCCCTGGGGGAAACACCATATATTTT	CASCQLPGGNTIYF
TRBJ2-6	once	NA	TRBV9	TGTGCCAGCACCGGGCCGGACAAGGCCGGGGCCAACGTCCTGACTTTC	CASTGPDKAGANVLTF
TRBJ2-2	NA	TRBD2	TRBV7-9	TGTGCCAGCAGCTTACAGACTAGCGGTTTCAAGGAGCTGTTTTTT	CASSLQTSGFKELFF
TRBJ1-2	NA	NA	TRBV6-5	TGTGCCAGCAGCGACTTGGGACATCGCTATGGCTACACCTTC	CASSDLGHRYGYTF
TRBJ2-3	NA	NA	TRBV6-1	TGTGCCAGCAGGGTGACTAGTGTAGATACGCAGTATTTT	CASRVTSVDTQYF
TRBJ2-3	NA	NA	TRBV19	TGTGCCAGTAATCGAAATACGCAGTATTTT	CASNRNTQYF